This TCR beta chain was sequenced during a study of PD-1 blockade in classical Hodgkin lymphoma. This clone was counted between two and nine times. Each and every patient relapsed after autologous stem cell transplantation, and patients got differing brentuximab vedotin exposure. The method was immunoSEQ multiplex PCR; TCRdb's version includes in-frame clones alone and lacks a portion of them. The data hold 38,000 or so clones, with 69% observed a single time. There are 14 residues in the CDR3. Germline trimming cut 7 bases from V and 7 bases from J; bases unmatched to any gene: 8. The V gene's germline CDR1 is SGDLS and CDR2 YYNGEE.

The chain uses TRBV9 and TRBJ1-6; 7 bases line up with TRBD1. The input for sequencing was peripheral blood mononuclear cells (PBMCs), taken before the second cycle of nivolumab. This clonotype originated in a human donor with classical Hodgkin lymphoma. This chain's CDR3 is CASGRDRVNSPLHF. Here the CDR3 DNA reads TGTGCCAGCGGACGAGACAGGGTGAATTCACCCCTCCACTTT.